This T cell receptor beta chain was recovered during a study of cytomegalovirus exposure and HLA in healthy donors. Overall study context: The same platform used for the 500 to 850 first-cohort repertoires was also used for the 100 to 150 validation repertoires, as a later analysis reported. Findings and caveats of the study: The finding came from a later analysis; first-cohort TCR clusters tended to co-occur in the approximately 120 validation repertoires. Most sequenced TCRs were rare (though some public TCRs occurred in many donors).

As regards this clone: The target antigen is unknown.

Clones were sequenced by immunoSEQ multiplex PCR, and TCRdb holds only the in-frame ones, with some missing. The profile shows over 100,000 clones, roughly 90% of them singletons. The length of the CDR3 is 18 residues. V shed 5 bases and J 6 bases; nucleotides not matched to a gene: 21. Germline lookup yields CDR1 MNHEY and CDR2 SMNVEV (reference sequence). This TCR was sampled from a woman younger than 35 in good health and CMV-seronegative. Sequenced sample: PBMCs. The V gene is TRBV27, the J gene TRBJ2-7; TRBD2 aligns across 8 bases. This CDR3 reads CASSPDPFSLRLASEQYF. In DNA form, the CDR3 reads TGTGCCAGCAGTCCAGACCCTTTCTCGCTCCGACTAGCGTCCGAGCAGTACTTC.